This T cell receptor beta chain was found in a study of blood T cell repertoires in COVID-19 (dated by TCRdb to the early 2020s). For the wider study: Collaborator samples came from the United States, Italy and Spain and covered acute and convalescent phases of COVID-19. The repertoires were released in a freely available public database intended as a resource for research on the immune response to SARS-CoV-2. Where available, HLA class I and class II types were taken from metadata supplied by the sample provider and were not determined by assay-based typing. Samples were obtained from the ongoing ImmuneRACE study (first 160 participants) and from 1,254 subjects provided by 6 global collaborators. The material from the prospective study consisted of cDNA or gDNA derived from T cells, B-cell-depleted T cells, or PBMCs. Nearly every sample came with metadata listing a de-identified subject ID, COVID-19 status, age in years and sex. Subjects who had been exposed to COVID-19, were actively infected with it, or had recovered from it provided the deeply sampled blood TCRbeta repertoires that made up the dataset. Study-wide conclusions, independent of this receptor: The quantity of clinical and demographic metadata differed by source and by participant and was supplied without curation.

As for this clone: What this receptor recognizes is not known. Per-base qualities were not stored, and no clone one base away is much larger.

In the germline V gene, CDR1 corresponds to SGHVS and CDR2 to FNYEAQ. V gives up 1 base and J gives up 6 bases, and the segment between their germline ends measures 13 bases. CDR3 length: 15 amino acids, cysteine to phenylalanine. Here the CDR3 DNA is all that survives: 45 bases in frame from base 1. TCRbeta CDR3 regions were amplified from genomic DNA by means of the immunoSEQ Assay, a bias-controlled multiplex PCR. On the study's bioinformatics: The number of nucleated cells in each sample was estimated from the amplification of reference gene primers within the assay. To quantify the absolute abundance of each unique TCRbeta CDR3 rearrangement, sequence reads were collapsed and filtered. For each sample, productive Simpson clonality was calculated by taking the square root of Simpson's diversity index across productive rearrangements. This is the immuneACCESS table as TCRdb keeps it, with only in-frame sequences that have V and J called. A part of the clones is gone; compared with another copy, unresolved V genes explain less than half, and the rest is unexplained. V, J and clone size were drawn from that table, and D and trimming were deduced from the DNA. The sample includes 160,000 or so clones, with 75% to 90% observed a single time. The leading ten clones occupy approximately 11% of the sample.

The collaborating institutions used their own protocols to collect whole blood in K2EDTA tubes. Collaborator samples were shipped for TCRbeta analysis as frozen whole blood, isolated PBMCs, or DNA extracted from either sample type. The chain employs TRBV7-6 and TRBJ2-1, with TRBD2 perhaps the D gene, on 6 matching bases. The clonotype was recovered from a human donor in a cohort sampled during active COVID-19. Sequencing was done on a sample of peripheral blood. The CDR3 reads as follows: CASSLGAVRGNEQFF. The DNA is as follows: TGTGCCAGCAGCTTAGGTGCTGTGCGGGGCAATGAGCAGTTCTTC.